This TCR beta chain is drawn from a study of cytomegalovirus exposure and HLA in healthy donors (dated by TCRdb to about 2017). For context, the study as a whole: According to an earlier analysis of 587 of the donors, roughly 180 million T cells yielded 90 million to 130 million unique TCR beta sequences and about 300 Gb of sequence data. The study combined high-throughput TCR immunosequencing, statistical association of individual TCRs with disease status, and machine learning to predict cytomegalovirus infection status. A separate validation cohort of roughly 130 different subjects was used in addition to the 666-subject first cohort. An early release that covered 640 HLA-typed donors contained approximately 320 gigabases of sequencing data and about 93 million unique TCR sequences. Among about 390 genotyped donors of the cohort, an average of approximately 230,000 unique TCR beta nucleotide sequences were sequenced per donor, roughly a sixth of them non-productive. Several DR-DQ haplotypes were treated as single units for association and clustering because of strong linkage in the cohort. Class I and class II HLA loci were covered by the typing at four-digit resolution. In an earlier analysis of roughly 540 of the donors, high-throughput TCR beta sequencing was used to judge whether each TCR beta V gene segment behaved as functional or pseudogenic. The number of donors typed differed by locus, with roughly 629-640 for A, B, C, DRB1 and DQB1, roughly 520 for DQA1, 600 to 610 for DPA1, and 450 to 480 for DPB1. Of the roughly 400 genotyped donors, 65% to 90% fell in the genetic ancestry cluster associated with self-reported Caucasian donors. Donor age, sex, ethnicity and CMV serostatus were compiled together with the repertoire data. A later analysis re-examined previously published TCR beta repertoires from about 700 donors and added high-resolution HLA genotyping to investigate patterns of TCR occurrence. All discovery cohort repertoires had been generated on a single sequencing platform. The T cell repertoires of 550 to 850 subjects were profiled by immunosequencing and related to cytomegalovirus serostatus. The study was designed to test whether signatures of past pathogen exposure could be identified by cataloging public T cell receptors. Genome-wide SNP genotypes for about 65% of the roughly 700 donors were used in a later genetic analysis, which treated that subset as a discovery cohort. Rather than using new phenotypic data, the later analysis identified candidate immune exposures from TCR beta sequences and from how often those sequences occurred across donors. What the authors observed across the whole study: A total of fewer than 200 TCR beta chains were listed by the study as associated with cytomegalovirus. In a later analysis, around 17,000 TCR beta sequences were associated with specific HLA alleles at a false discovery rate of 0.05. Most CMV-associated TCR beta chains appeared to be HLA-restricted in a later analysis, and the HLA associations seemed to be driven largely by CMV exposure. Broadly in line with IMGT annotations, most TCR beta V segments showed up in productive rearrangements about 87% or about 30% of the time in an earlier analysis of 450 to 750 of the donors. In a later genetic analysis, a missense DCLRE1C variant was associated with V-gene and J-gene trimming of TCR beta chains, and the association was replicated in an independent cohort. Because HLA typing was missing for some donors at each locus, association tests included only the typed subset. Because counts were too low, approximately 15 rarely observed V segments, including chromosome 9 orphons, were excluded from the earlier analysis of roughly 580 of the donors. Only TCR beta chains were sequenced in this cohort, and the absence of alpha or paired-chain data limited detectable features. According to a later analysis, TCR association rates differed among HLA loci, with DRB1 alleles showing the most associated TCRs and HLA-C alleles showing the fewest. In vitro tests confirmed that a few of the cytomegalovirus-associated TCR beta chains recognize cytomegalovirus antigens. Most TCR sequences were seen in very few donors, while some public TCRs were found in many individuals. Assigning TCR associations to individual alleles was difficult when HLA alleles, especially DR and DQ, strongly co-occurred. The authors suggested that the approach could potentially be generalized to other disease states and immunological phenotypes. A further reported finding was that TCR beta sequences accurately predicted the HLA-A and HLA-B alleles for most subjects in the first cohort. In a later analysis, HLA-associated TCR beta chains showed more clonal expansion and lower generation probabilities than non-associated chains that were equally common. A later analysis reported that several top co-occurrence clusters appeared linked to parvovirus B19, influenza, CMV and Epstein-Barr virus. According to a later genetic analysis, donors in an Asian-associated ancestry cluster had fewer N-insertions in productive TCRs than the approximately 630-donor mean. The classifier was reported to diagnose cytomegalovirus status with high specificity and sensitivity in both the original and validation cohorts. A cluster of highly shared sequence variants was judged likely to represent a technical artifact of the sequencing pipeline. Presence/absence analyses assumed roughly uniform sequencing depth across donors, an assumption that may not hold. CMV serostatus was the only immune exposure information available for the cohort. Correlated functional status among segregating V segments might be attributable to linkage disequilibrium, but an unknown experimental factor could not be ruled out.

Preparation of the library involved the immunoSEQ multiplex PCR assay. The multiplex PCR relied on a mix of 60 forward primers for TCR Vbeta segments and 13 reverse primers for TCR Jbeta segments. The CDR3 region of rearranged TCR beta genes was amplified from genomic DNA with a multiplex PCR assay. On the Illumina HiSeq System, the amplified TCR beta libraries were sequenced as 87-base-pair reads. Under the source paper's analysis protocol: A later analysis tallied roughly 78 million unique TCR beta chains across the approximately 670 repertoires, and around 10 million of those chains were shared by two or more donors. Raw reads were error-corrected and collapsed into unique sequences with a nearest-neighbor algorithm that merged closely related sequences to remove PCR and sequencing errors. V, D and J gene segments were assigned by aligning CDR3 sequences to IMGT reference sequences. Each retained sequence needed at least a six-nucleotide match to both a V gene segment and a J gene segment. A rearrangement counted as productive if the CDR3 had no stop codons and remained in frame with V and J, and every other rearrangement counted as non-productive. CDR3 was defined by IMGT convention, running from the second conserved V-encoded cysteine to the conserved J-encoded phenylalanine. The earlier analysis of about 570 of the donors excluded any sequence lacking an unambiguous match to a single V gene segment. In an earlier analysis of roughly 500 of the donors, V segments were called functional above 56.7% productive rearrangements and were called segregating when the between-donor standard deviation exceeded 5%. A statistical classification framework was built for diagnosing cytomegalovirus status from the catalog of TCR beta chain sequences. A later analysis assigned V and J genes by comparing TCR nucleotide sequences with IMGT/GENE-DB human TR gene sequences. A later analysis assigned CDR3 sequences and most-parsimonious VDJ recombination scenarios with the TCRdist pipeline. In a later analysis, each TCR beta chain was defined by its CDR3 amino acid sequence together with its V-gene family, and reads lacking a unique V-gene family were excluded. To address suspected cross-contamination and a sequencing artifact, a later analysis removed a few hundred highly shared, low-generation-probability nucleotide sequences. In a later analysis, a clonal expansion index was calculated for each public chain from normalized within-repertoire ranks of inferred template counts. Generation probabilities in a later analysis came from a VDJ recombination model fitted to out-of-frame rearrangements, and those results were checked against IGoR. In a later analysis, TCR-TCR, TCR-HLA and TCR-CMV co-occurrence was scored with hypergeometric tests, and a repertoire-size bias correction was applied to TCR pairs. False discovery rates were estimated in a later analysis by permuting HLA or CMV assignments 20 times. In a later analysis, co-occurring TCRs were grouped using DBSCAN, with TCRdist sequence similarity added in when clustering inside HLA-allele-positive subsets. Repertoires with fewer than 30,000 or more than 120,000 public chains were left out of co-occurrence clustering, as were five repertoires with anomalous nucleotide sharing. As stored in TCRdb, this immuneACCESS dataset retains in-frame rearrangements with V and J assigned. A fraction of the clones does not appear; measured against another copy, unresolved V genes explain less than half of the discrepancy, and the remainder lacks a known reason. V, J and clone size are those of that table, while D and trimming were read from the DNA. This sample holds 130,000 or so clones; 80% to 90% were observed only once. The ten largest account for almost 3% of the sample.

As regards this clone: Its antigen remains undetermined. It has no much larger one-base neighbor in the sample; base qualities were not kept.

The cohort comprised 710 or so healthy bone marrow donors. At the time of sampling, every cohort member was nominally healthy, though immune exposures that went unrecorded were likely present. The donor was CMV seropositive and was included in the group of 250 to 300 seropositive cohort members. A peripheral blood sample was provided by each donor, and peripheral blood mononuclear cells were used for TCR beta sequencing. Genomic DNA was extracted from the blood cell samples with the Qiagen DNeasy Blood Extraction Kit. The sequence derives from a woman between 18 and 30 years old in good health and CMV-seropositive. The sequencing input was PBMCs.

The CDR3 corresponds to CSVTGSTEAFF. The DNA sequence is as follows: TGCAGCGTGACAGGGAGCACTGAAGCTTTCTTT. The chain uses TRBV29-1 and TRBJ1-1; 7 of the junction bases match TRBD1. The junction shows trimming of 6 bases on V and 4 bases on J, and the gene matches do not reach 2 bases of it. The germline V gene encodes CDR1 SQVTM and CDR2 ANQGSEA. The CDR3 contains 11 residues, cysteine and phenylalanine counted. Kept here is only the CDR3 DNA, which spans 33 bases and is read in frame from base 1.